Listed below are T cell receptor beta chains from one sample, sequenced in a study of T cells after yellow fever vaccination. TCRdb reanalysed the 5' RACE reads using MiXCR and keeps one entry per CDR3 protein. The sample includes around 250,000 distinct CDR3 sequences, around 4.9% of them seen just once. This material consisted of CD4+ T cells sorted from PBMCs, taken on the day of the yellow fever booster vaccination. These receptors all come from a man aged 18-30 years who received the YFV17D yellow fever vaccine. The CDR3 runs from the conserved cysteine through the conserved F or W. Fields, in order: D gene, V gene, clone size, J gene, CDR3 protein, CDR3 DNA. D genes are given only for firm matches. Where a row states a size, it is once, few, many or the class of an expanded clone; other rows omit it.

>-|TRBV18|many|TRBJ1-2
CASSPTRGQLYGYTF
TGTGCCAGCTCACCAACTAGAGGACAGCTCTATGGCTACACCTTC
>-|TRBV12-3/TRBV12-4|many|TRBJ2-2
CASSFGVTANTGELFF
TGTGCCAGCAGTTTTGGAGTAACCGCGAACACCGGGGAGCTGTTTTTT
>TRBD1|TRBV6-2/TRBV6-3|-|TRBJ2-5
CASSRTGFQETQYF
TGTGCCAGCAGTAGGACAGGATTCCAAGAGACCCAGTACTTC
>TRBD1|TRBV6-2/TRBV6-3|many|TRBJ1-5
CASRPTGGQPQHF
TGTGCCAGCAGACCAACAGGGGGGCAGCCCCAGCATTTT
>TRBD2|TRBV19|few|TRBJ2-2
CASSILAGGPGELFF
TGTGCCAGTAGTATTCTAGCGGGGGGCCCCGGGGAGCTGTTTTTT
>-|TRBV19|-|TRBJ2-3
CASSGGLRTQYF
TGTGCCAGTAGCGGGGGTTTGCGCACGCAGTATTTT
>TRBD1|TRBV5-1|few|TRBJ1-6
CASRTNFGQGSSPLHF
TGCGCCAGCCGTACAAACTTCGGACAGGGGAGTTCACCCCTCCACTTT
>-|TRBV2|-|TRBJ2-1
CASSPDYDEQFF
TGTGCCAGCAGCCCGGACTATGACGAGCAGTTCTTC
>-|TRBV4-3|many|TRBJ2-5
CASSQEAAGTQYF
TGCGCCAGCAGCCAAGAGGCAGCGGGGACCCAGTACTTC
>TRBD1|TRBV19|many|TRBJ2-1
CASSRGGTGNNEQFF
TGTGCCAGTAGCAGGGGAGGGACAGGGAATAATGAGCAGTTCTTC
>-|TRBV10-3|many|TRBJ2-3
CAITKTLAPTDTQYF
TGTGCCATTACAAAAACCTTAGCCCCCACAGATACGCAGTATTTT
>TRBD1|TRBV7-3|many|TRBJ1-5
CASSQGAYQPQHF
TGTGCCAGCAGCCAGGGGGCTTACCAGCCCCAGCATTTT
>-|TRBV12-3/TRBV12-4|-|TRBJ2-7
CASSLTEFYEQYF
TGTGCCAGCAGTTTAACAGAGTTCTACGAGCAGTACTTC
>-|TRBV12-5|-|TRBJ2-7
CASGLVPETYEQYF
TGTGCTAGTGGTTTGGTACCAGAGACCTACGAGCAGTACTTC
>-|TRBV20-1|many|TRBJ2-7
CSASTGLSSYEQYF
TGCAGTGCCTCTACGGGGCTGAGCTCCTACGAGCAGTACTTC
>-|TRBV6-5|many|TRBJ1-1
CASSLGIGTEAFF
TGTGCCAGCAGTTTAGGGATCGGCACTGAAGCTTTCTTT
>-|TRBV6-2/TRBV6-3|-|TRBJ1-1
CASSYGGGNTEAFF
TGTGCCAGCAGTTACGGGGGCGGGAACACTGAAGCTTTCTTT
>TRBD1|TRBV20-1|few|TRBJ2-3
CSARPWTGLDTQYF
TGCAGTGCTAGACCCTGGACAGGATTAGATACGCAGTATTTT
>-|TRBV11-1|many|TRBJ1-1
CASSFSIRVRTEAFF
TGTGCCAGCAGCTTTAGTATACGGGTTCGGACTGAAGCTTTCTTT
>-|TRBV18|-|TRBJ1-2
CASSPRMGGSDGYTF
TGTGCCAGCTCACCACGGATGGGAGGGTCTGATGGCTACACCTTC
>-|TRBV5-1|many|TRBJ2-3
CASSPDSFRTDTQYF
TGCGCCAGCAGCCCAGACAGTTTTCGGACAGATACGCAGTATTTT
>-|TRBV5-5|many|TRBJ2-3
CASRLRGDLLTDTQYF
TGTGCCAGCCGCCTCCGAGGGGACCTCCTCACAGATACGCAGTATTTT
>-|TRBV12-3/TRBV12-4|-|TRBJ1-3
CASSAGWGRASTIYF
TGTGCCAGCAGCGCCGGGTGGGGTCGGGCTTCCACCATATATTTT
>-|TRBV5-1|few|TRBJ1-4
CASKREGEKLFF
TGCGCCAGCAAACGGGAGGGGGAAAAACTGTTTTTT
>-|TRBV20-1|-|TRBJ2-7
CSASPDGAYEQYF
TGCAGTGCTAGCCCGGACGGTGCCTACGAGCAGTACTTC
>-|TRBV6-6|-|TRBJ2-3
CASTGDSYTDTQYF
TGTGCCAGCACCGGAGACTCGTACACAGATACGCAGTATTTT
>TRBD1|TRBV18|few|TRBJ1-1
CASSPETGERGNTEAFF
TGTGCCAGCTCACCAGAGACAGGGGAAAGGGGGAACACTGAAGCTTTCTTT
>-|TRBV7-8|-|TRBJ1-3
CASSSSPRTESGNTIYF
TGTGCCAGCAGCTCATCCCCGAGGACGGAATCCGGAAACACCATATATTTT
>TRBD1|TRBV5-1|many|TRBJ2-5
CASSPRQGGLEETQYF
TGCGCCAGCAGCCCGCGACAAGGGGGCTTGGAAGAGACCCAGTACTTC
>-|TRBV5-1|-|TRBJ2-5
CASSLAGGRQETQYF
TGCGCCAGCAGCTTGGCGGGGGGCCGGCAAGAGACCCAGTACTTC
>-|TRBV29-1|-|TRBJ2-2
CSVGGLGISGELFF
TGCAGCGTTGGTGGCTTAGGTATCTCCGGGGAGCTGTTTTTT